This is a list of T cell receptor beta chains from one sample in a study of CD4+ T cells in melanoma. Only in-frame clones appear in the TCRdb table, and some are missing; sequencing was by immunoSEQ multiplex PCR. The data hold about 110,000 clones, with about 90% observed a single time. The sample consisted of peripheral blood. All receptors come from a human donor with melanoma. The CDR3 runs from the conserved cysteine through the conserved F or W. Each record gives: D gene, J gene, clone size, V gene, CDR3 DNA, CDR3 protein. D genes are given only for firm matches. The size of a clone is reported for some rows only, either as once, few or many, or as a class for expanded clones.

D gene: .
J gene: TRBJ2-7
clone size: .
V gene: TRBV5-6
CDR3 DNA: TGTGCCAGCACCCGGGTTTCTCCCTACGAGCAGTACTTC
CDR3 protein: CASTRVSPYEQYF

D gene: TRBD1
J gene: TRBJ2-1
clone size: .
V gene: TRBV25-1
CDR3 DNA: TGTGCCAGCAGTGCGTGGACAGGGGCGGACAATGAGCAGTTCTTC
CDR3 protein: CASSAWTGADNEQFF

D gene: .
J gene: TRBJ2-2
clone size: .
V gene: TRBV5-5
CDR3 DNA: TGTGCCAGCAGCCTAAATACCGGGGAGCTGTTTTTT
CDR3 protein: CASSLNTGELFF

D gene: .
J gene: TRBJ2-2
clone size: .
V gene: TRBV18
CDR3 DNA: TGTGCCAGCTCACCACTGACACCGAACACCGGGGAGCTGTTTTTT
CDR3 protein: CASSPLTPNTGELFF

D gene: .
J gene: TRBJ1-1
clone size: .
V gene: TRBV30
CDR3 DNA: TGTGCCTGGAGCGACGGTAACACTGAAGCTTTCTTT
CDR3 protein: CAWSDGNTEAFF

D gene: TRBD2
J gene: TRBJ2-1
clone size: .
V gene: TRBV4-3
CDR3 DNA: TGCGCCAGCAGCCAAGAGGGACTAGCGGGTTACAATGAGCAGTTCTTC
CDR3 protein: CASSQEGLAGYNEQFF

D gene: .
J gene: TRBJ2-3
clone size: .
V gene: TRBV11-2
CDR3 DNA: TGTGCCAGCAGCTCTTGGTCGAGTGGAGCCCGGGTAGATACGCAGTATTTT
CDR3 protein: CASSSWSSGARVDTQYF

D gene: TRBD2
J gene: TRBJ2-7
clone size: .
V gene: TRBV7-3
CDR3 DNA: TGTGCCAGCAGCCGGACTAGCGGGAGCTACGAGCAGTACTTC
CDR3 protein: CASSRTSGSYEQYF

D gene: TRBD2
J gene: TRBJ2-7
clone size: .
V gene: TRBV7-9
CDR3 DNA: TGTGCCAGCAGCTTAGAATCCGGGAGGGGGAGGGCCTACGAGCAGTACTTC
CDR3 protein: CASSLESGRGRAYEQYF

D gene: .
J gene: TRBJ2-5
clone size: once
V gene: TRBV12-5
CDR3 DNA: TGTGCTAGTGGTTTGGTACGTATCTGGCAGATACAAGAGACCCAGTACTTC
CDR3 protein: CASGLVRIWQIQETQYF

D gene: TRBD1
J gene: TRBJ1-2
clone size: .
V gene: TRBV5-1
CDR3 DNA: TGCGCCAGCCGAGAGACAGGGAACTATGGCTACACCTTC
CDR3 protein: CASRETGNYGYTF

D gene: .
J gene: TRBJ1-4
clone size: .
V gene: TRBV11-2
CDR3 DNA: TGTGCCAGCAGCTCAGCCGGGACACTAAATGAAAAACTGTTTTTT
CDR3 protein: CASSSAGTLNEKLFF

D gene: .
J gene: TRBJ1-1
clone size: .
V gene: TRBV19
CDR3 DNA: TGTGCCAGTAGACGGACCTATGGGGCCACTGAAGCTTTCTTT
CDR3 protein: CASRRTYGATEAFF

D gene: .
J gene: TRBJ2-7
clone size: .
V gene: TRBV7-3
CDR3 DNA: TGTGCCAGCAGCCCCGGACCCAGCAACGAGCAGTACTTC
CDR3 protein: CASSPGPSNEQYF

D gene: .
J gene: TRBJ2-7
clone size: .
V gene: TRBV18
CDR3 DNA: TGTGCCAGCTCACTGGACACTTCCTACGAGCAGTACTTC
CDR3 protein: CASSLDTSYEQYF

D gene: .
J gene: TRBJ2-7
clone size: .
V gene: TRBV27
CDR3 DNA: TGTGCCAGCAGTTTACGCCCAAACTACGAGCAGTACTTC
CDR3 protein: CASSLRPNYEQYF

D gene: TRBD2
J gene: TRBJ2-7
clone size: .
V gene: TRBV4-3
CDR3 DNA: TGCGCCAGCAGCCAAGAAGCGGGGGGGGGCTACGAGCAGTACTTC
CDR3 protein: CASSQEAGGGYEQYF

D gene: .
J gene: TRBJ1-5
clone size: .
V gene: TRBV6-6
CDR3 DNA: TGTGCCAGCAGCCAGGCTGGCAATCAGCCCCAGCATTTT
CDR3 protein: CASSQAGNQPQHF

D gene: TRBD2
J gene: TRBJ2-5
clone size: .
V gene: TRBV19
CDR3 DNA: TGTGCCAGTAGTATCCGTAGCGGGGGGATCCAAGAGACCCAGTACTTC
CDR3 protein: CASSIRSGGIQETQYF

D gene: .
J gene: TRBJ2-7
clone size: .
V gene: TRBV7-2
CDR3 DNA: TGTGCCAGCAGCTTAAGTGAGCTTGGGTACGAGCAGTACTTC
CDR3 protein: CASSLSELGYEQYF

D gene: .
J gene: TRBJ2-7
clone size: .
V gene: TRBV4-1
CDR3 DNA: TGCGCCAGCAGCCAAGTTGCGCCGGCCGCGAACTACGAGCAGTACTTC
CDR3 protein: CASSQVAPAANYEQYF

D gene: .
J gene: TRBJ1-5
clone size: .
V gene: TRBV28
CDR3 DNA: TGTGCCAGCAGCCCCGGGGGTATTCAGCCCCAGCATTTT
CDR3 protein: CASSPGGIQPQHF

D gene: TRBD2
J gene: TRBJ2-2
clone size: once
V gene: TRBV7-9
CDR3 DNA: TGTGCCAGCAGCTCTAAACCGGGACTAGACAGGCCGACCGGGGAGCTGTTTTTT
CDR3 protein: CASSSKPGLDRPTGELFF

D gene: TRBD1
J gene: TRBJ2-1
clone size: once
V gene: TRBV6-5
CDR3 DNA: TGTGCCAGTCCGGACAGGAGCAATGAGCAGTTCTTC
CDR3 protein: CASPDRSNEQFF

D gene: .
J gene: TRBJ2-5
clone size: .
V gene: TRBV7-2
CDR3 DNA: TGTGCCAGCAGCTTAATCGCAAACGGACCGTACCAAGAGACCCAGTACTTC
CDR3 protein: CASSLIANGPYQETQYF

D gene: .
J gene: TRBJ2-7
clone size: .
V gene: TRBV4-1
CDR3 DNA: TGCGCCAGCAGCCACCCCGGGACGGGATCCTACGAGCAGTACTTC
CDR3 protein: CASSHPGTGSYEQYF

D gene: .
J gene: TRBJ2-7
clone size: few
V gene: TRBV30
CDR3 DNA: TGTGCCTGGAGTGTAAAGGGTACCTACGAGCAGTACTTC
CDR3 protein: CAWSVKGTYEQYF

D gene: .
J gene: TRBJ1-3
clone size: .
V gene: TRBV27
CDR3 DNA: TGTGCCAGCAGGGCGGGACACCTGGGAAACACCATATATTTT
CDR3 protein: CASRAGHLGNTIYF

D gene: TRBD1
J gene: TRBJ2-7
clone size: .
V gene: TRBV18
CDR3 DNA: TGTGCCAGCTCACCACTCCAGGGGGCTGGCAACGAGCAGTACTTC
CDR3 protein: CASSPLQGAGNEQYF

D gene: .
J gene: TRBJ2-3
clone size: .
V gene: TRBV2
CDR3 DNA: TGTGCCAGCAGTGTGGCCGATACGCAGTATTTT
CDR3 protein: CASSVADTQYF

D gene: .
J gene: TRBJ1-3
clone size: .
V gene: TRBV28
CDR3 DNA: TGTGCCAGCAGTAGGACAATCGGCTCTGGAAACACCATATATTTT
CDR3 protein: CASSRTIGSGNTIYF

D gene: TRBD1
J gene: TRBJ2-1
clone size: .
V gene: TRBV19
CDR3 DNA: TGTGCCAGTAGTACTCGGGACAGGAGCTCCTACAATGAGCAGTTCTTC
CDR3 protein: CASSTRDRSSYNEQFF

D gene: .
J gene: TRBJ1-1
clone size: .
V gene: TRBV19
CDR3 DNA: TGTGCCAGTAGCAATCGGGGAGGGGGGAACACTGAAGCTTTCTTT
CDR3 protein: CASSNRGGGNTEAFF

D gene: TRBD2
J gene: TRBJ2-1
clone size: .
V gene: TRBV6-1
CDR3 DNA: TGTGCCAGCAGCCCTTCCCCGGGACTAGCCCGAGCTGCGTTCTTC
CDR3 protein: CASSPSPGLARAAFF

D gene: .
J gene: TRBJ2-2
clone size: .
V gene: TRBV27
CDR3 DNA: TGTGCCAGCACCCCCTGGGCGGCCGGGACCGGGGAGCTGTTTTTT
CDR3 protein: CASTPWAAGTGELFF

D gene: .
J gene: TRBJ2-2
clone size: .
V gene: TRBV7-3
CDR3 DNA: TGTGCCAGCAGCTTAGAGGACACCGGGGAGCTGTTTTTT
CDR3 protein: CASSLEDTGELFF

D gene: .
J gene: TRBJ1-2
clone size: .
V gene: TRBV2
CDR3 DNA: TGTGCCAGCAGGGACACCTTCTATGGCTACACCTTC
CDR3 protein: CASRDTFYGYTF

D gene: TRBD2
J gene: TRBJ2-5
clone size: .
V gene: TRBV28
CDR3 DNA: TGTGCCAGCAGTTTCGTCGGGCGGGGGGAAGAGACCCAGTACTTC
CDR3 protein: CASSFVGRGEETQYF

D gene: .
J gene: TRBJ1-6
clone size: .
V gene: TRBV5-1
CDR3 DNA: TGCGCCAGCCAGCAGGGGAGCTCCTATAATTCACCCCTCCACTTT
CDR3 protein: CASQQGSSYNSPLHF

D gene: .
J gene: TRBJ2-3
clone size: .
V gene: TRBV19
CDR3 DNA: TGTGCCAGTAGTATGGGGACCAGCACAGATACGCAGTATTTT
CDR3 protein: CASSMGTSTDTQYF

D gene: .
J gene: TRBJ1-5
clone size: .
V gene: TRBV19
CDR3 DNA: TGTGCCAGTAGGGTGGGGCACCTCGGGGGTCAGCCCCAGCATTTT
CDR3 protein: CASRVGHLGGQPQHF

D gene: TRBD1
J gene: TRBJ1-2
clone size: .
V gene: TRBV4-1
CDR3 DNA: TGCGCCAGCAGCCAAGAGAACAGGGGTTACTATGGCTACACCTTC
CDR3 protein: CASSQENRGYYGYTF